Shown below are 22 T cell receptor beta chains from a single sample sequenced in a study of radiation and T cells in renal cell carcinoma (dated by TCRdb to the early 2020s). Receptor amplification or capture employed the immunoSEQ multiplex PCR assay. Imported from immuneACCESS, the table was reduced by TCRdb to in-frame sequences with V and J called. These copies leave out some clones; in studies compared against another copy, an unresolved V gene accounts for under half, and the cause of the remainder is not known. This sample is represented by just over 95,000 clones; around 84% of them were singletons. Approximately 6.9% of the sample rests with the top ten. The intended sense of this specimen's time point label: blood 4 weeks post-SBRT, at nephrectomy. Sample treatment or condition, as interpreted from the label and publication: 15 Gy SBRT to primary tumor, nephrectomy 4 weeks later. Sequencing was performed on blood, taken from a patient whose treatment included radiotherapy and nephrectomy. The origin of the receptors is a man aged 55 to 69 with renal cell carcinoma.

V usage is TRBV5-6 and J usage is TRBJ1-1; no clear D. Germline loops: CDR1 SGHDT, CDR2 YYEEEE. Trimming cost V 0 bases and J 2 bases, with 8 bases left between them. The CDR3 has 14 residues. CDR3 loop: CASSLGSVNTEAFF. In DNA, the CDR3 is TGTGCCAGCAGCTTGGGATCGGTTAACACTGAAGCTTTCTTT.

The CDR3 nucleotides read TGCGCCAGCAGCTTGACCCACCAAGAGACCCAGTACTTC. The encoded protein is CASSLTHQETQYF. V is TRBV5-1 and J is TRBJ2-5; no definite D call. The V and J ends lost 1 base and 0 bases respectively, with 4 bases between them. The CDR3 has 13 amino acids. CDR1 SGHRS and CDR2 YFSETQ come from the germline V gene.

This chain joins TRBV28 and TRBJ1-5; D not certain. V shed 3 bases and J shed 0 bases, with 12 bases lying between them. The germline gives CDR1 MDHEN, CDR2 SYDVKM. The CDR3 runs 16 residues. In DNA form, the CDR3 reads TGTGCCAGCAGTTTCACTAGGGCCCGTAGCAATCAGCCCCAGCATTTT. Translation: CASSFTRARSNQPQHF.

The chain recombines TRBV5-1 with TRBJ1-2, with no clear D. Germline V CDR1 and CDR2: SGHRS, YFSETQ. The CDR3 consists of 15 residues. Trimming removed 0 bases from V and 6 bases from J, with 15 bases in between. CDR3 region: CASSLEGRVIDGYTF. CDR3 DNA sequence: TGCGCCAGCAGCTTGGAGGGTAGAGTGATAGATGGCTACACCTTC.

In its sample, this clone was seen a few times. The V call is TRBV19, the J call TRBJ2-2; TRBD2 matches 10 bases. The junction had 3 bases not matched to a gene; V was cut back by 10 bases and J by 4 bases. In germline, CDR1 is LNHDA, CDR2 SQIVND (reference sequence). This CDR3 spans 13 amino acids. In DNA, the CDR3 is TGTGCCACGCGACTAGCGGGCACCGGGGAGCTGTTTTTT. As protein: CATRLAGTGELFF.

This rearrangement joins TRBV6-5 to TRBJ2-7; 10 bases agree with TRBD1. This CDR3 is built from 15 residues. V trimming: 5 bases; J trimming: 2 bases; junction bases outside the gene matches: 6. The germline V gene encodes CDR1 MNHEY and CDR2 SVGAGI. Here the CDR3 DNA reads TGTGCCAGCAGTGCACTGGGGACAGGGGCCTACGAGCAGTACTTC. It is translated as CASSALGTGAYEQYF.

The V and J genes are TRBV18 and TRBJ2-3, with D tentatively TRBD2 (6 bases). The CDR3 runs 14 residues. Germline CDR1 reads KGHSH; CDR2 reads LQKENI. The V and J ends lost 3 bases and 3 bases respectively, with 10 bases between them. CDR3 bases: TGTGCCAGCTCACCGGACGGGACTACAGATACGCAGTATTTT. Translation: CASSPDGTTDTQYF.

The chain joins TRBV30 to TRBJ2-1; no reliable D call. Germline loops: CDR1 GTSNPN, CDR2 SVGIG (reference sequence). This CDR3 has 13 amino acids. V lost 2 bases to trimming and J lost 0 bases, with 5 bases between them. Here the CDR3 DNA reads TGTGCCTGGAGTCCGGACTCCTACAATGAGCAGTTCTTC. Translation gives CAWSPDSYNEQFF.

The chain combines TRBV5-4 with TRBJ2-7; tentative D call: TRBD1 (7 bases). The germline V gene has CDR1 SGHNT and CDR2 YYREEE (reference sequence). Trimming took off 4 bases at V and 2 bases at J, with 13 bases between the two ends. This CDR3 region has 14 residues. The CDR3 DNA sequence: TGTGCCAGCAGCCCCCAGGGGGGCGCCTACGAGCAGTACTTC. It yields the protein CASSPQGGAYEQYF.

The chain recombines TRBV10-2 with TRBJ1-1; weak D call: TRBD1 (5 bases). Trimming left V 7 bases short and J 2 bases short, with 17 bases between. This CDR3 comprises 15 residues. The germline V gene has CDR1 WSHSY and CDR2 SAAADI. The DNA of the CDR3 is TGCGCCAGCATCCCCAGAGGGACGGATAACACTGAAGCTTTCTTT. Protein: CASIPRGTDNTEAFF.

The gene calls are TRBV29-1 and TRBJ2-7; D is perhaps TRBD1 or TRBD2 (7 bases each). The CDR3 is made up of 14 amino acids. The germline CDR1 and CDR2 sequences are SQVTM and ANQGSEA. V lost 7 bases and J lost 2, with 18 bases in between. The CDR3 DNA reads TGCAGCGGCAGCCAGGGGGGGTCCACCTACGAGCAGTACTTC. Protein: CSGSQGGSTYEQYF.

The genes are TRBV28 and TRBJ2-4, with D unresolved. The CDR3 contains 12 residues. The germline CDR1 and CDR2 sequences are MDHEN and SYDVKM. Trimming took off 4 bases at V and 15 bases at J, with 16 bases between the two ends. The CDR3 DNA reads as TGTGCCAGCAGTTCCCGCAATCCAGTGCGGTACTTC. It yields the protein CASSSRNPVRYF.

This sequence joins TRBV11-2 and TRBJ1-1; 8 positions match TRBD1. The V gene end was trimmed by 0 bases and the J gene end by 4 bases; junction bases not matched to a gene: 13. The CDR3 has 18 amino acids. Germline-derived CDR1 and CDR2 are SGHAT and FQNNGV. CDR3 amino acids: CASSLDDYLTGAGTEAFF. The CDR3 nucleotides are TGTGCCAGCAGCTTAGATGACTACCTGACAGGGGCAGGCACTGAAGCTTTCTTT.

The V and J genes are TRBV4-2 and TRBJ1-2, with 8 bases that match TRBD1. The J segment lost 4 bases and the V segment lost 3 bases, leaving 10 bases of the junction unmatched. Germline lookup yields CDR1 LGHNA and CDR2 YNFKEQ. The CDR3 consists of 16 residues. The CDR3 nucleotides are TGTGCCAGCAGCCAGTTACCGGGACAGGTGATCTATGGCTACACCTTC. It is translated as CASSQLPGQVIYGYTF.

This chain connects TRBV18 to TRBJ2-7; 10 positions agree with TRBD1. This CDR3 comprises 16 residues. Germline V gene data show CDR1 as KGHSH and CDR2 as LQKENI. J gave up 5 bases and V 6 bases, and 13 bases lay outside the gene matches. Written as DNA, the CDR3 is TGTGCCAGCTCGCACAACTCCGGGACAGGGGTCCACGAGCAGTACTTC. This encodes CASSHNSGTGVHEQYF.

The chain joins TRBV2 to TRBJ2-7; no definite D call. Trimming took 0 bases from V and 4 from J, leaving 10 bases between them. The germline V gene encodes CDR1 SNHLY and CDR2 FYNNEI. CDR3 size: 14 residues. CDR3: CASSEAANIYEQYF. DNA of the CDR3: TGTGCCAGCAGTGAAGCGGCCAACATATACGAGCAGTACTTC.

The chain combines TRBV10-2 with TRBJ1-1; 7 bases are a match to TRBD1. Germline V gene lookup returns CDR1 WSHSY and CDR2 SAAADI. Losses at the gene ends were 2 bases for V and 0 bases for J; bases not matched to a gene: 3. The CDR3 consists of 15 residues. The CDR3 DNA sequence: TGCGCCAGCAGTGAGAGGGGACAGCTGAACACTGAAGCTTTCTTT. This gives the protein CASSERGQLNTEAFF.

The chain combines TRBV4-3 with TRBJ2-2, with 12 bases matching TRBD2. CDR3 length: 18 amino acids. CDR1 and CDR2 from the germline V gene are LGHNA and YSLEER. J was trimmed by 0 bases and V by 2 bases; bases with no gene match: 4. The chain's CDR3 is CASSQTLAGGTNTGELFF. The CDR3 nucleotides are TGCGCCAGCAGCCAAACACTAGCGGGAGGCACGAACACCGGGGAGCTGTTTTTT.

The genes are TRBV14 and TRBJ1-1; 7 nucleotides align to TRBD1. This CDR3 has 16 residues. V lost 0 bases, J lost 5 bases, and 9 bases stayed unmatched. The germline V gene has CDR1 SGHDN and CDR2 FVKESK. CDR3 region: CASSQDRRNRGTEAFF. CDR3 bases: TGTGCCAGCAGCCAAGATAGGAGGAACAGGGGAACTGAAGCTTTCTTT.

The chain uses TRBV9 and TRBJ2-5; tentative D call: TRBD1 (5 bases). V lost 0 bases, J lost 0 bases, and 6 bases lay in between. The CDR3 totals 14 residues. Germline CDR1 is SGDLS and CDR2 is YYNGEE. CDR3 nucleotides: TGTGCCAGCAGCGTAGCGGACAACCAAGAGACCCAGTACTTC. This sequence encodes CASSVADNQETQYF.

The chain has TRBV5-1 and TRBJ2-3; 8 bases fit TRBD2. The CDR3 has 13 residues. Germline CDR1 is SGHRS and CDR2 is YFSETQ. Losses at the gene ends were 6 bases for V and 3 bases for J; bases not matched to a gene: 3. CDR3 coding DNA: TGCGCCAGCACGAAGCGGGAGACAGATACGCAGTATTTT. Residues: CASTKRETDTQYF. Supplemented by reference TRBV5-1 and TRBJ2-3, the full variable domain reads KAGVTQTPRYLIKTRGQQVTLSCSPISGHRSVSWYQQTPGQGLQFLFEYFSETQRNKGNFPGRFSGRQFSNSRSEMNVSTLELGDSALYLCASTKRETDTQYFGPGTRLTVL.

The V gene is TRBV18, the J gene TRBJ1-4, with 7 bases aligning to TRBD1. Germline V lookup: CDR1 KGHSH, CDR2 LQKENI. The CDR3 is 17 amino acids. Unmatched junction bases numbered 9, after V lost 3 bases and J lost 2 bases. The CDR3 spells CASSPDRARGTNEKLFF. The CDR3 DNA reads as TGTGCCAGCTCACCTGACAGGGCGCGGGGCACTAATGAAAAACTGTTTTTT. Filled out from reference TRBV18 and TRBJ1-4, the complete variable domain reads NAGVMQNPRHLVRRRGQEARLRCSPMKGHSHVYWYRQLPEEGLKFMVYLQKENIIDESGMPKERFSAEFPKEGPSILRIQQVVRGDSAAYFCASSPDRARGTNEKLFFGSGTQLSVL.